The clone carrying this T cell receptor beta chain was detected a few times. This entry comes from a study of blood T cell repertoires in COVID-19. Original analysis: The authors estimated nucleated cell counts from reference gene primer amplification. The data were produced by immunoSEQ multiplex PCR, yet TCRdb's version contains in-frame clones alone and is incomplete. The V and J calls and the clone size are those of that table, but D and trimming were determined from the DNA. The profile shows 150,000 or so clones, approximately 90% of them singletons. The germline V gene has CDR1 MNHNS and CDR2 SASEGT. V lost 1 base, J lost 2 bases, and 0 bases stayed unmatched. The CDR3 covers 15 residues.

The sample was PBMCs or T cells enriched from blood (not recorded which). The genes are TRBV6-1 and TRBJ1-5; 9 bases match TRBD1. This sequence was found in a woman aged 25 to 39 with acute COVID-19. Here the CDR3 DNA reads TGTGCCAGCAGTGAAGGGACAGGGGGCAATCAGCCCCAGCATTTT. Translation gives CASSEGTGGNQPQHF.